This T cell receptor (beta chain) is from a study of blood T cell repertoires in COVID-19. About the research overall: Collection of acute and convalescent COVID-19 samples took place in the United States, Italy and Spain. Sources were T cells, B-cell-depleted T cells, or PBMCs; the material itself was cDNA or gDNA.

Per the original data handling: Amplification of reference gene primers provided the estimated nucleated cell counts. The method was immunoSEQ multiplex PCR; TCRdb's version includes in-frame clones alone and lacks a portion of them. V, J and clone size are those of that table, while D and trimming were read from the DNA. The repertoire has 250,000 to 350,000 clones, approximately 85% of them found once; the top ten carry about 9.8%. The CDR3 spans 15 residues. CDR1 MNHEY and CDR2 SVGEGT come from the germline V gene. Trimming took 2 bases from V and 7 from J; bases not matched to a gene: 7. The sequence was collected from a man aged 18-30 years with active or convalescent COVID-19. The rearrangement links TRBV6-2 or TRBV6-3 to TRBJ1-2; 10 bases line up with TRBD1. Sequenced: peripheral blood. The CDR3 reads CASSYPPGQGSGYTF. The CDR3 DNA follows: TGTGCCAGCAGTTACCCACCGGGACAGGGGAGTGGCTACACCTTC.